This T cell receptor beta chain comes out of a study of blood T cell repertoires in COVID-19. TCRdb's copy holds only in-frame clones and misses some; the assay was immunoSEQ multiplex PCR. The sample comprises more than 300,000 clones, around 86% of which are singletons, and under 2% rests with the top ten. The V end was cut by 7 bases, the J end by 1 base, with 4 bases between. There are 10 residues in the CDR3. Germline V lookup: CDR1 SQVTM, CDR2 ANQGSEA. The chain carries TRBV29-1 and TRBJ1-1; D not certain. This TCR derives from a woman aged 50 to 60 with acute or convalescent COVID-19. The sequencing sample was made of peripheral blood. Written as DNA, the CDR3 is TGCAGCGCGCAGAACACTGAAGCTTTCTTT. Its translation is CSAQNTEAFF.